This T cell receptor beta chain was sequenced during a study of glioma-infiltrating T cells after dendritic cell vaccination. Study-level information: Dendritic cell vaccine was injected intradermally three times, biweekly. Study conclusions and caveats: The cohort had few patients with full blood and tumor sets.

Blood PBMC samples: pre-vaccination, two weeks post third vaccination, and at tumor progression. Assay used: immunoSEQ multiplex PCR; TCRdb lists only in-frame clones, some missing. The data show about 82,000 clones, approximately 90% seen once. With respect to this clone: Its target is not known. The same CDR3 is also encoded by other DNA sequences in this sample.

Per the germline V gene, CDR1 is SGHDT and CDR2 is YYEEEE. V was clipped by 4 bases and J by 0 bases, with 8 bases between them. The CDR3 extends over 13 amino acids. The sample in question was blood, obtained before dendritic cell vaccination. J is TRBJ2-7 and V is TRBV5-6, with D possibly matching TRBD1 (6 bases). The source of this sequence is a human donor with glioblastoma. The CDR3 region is CASSPTGSYEQYF. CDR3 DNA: TGTGCCAGCAGCCCGACAGGCTCCTACGAGCAGTACTTC.